Listed below are T cell receptor beta chains from one sample, sequenced in a study of blood T cell repertoires in COVID-19. The table came from immunoSEQ multiplex PCR; TCRdb's copy has only in-frame clones and leaves some out. Found here are roughly 440,000 clones, about 91% of them singletons; the top ten hold roughly 13%. Sequenced sample: peripheral blood. These receptors came from a woman aged 45-60 years with COVID-19, enrolled during active disease. Both conserved end residues are part of each CDR3. Each record gives: J gene, D gene, clone size, V gene, CDR3 DNA, CDR3 protein. The D gene is left open where the match is weak. Expanded clones are given a class, and other clones once, few, many or no size at all.

TRBJ2-2,TRBD2,-,TRBV2,TGTGCCACCTCCGGCCAGCGGGGGGCTCTATTCACGAACACCGGGGAGCTGTTTTTT,CATSGQRGALFTNTGELFF
TRBJ2-6,-,-,TRBV25-1,TGTGCCAGCATGGGAGGAACTGGGGCCAACGTCCTGACTTTC,CASMGGTGANVLTF
TRBJ1-5,-,once,TRBV24-1,TGTGCCACCAGTGATTTAGGGGCCAATCAGCCCCAGCATTTT,CATSDLGANQPQHF
TRBJ2-7,TRBD1,-,TRBV27,TGTGCCAGCAGTTTAGGAACAGGGGGCTTGTACGAGCAGTACTTC,CASSLGTGGLYEQYF
TRBJ2-3,-,-,TRBV6-6,TGTGCCAGCAGTTACCCGACGGGTGGAGATACGCAGTATTTT,CASSYPTGGDTQYF
TRBJ1-2,-,-,TRBV18,TGTGCCAGCTCCCCCGGACAAAACTATGGCTACACCTTC,CASSPGQNYGYTF
TRBJ1-5,-,-,TRBV5-7,TGTGCCAGCAGCTCCCTCGGGGAAGGGTCGAGCAATCAGCCCCAGCATTTT,CASSSLGEGSSNQPQHF
TRBJ2-7,TRBD1,-,TRBV27,TGTGCCAGCAGTTTAAAGTGGACAGGGGCCTACGAGCAGTACTTC,CASSLKWTGAYEQYF
TRBJ1-1,-,few,TRBV5-5,TGTGCCAGCAGTACAGGGAGCTTTGGGTTTAACACTGAAGCTTTCTTT,CASSTGSFGFNTEAFF
TRBJ1-1,TRBD1,-,TRBV20-1,TGCAGTGCTAGAGGGGACAGCCAAGCTTTCTTT,CSARGDSQAFF
TRBJ2-1,TRBD2,-,TRBV7-3,TGTGCCAGCAGCTTATTTCGGCGGGGGGACAATGAGCAGTTCTTC,CASSLFRRGDNEQFF
TRBJ1-3,TRBD1,-,TRBV11-3,TGTGCCAGCAGCAGCCGGACAGGATCCTCTGGAAACACCATATATTTT,CASSSRTGSSGNTIYF
TRBJ2-2,-,-,TRBV10-2,TGCGCCAGCAGACCCGACGGGTCCGGGGAGCTGTTTTTT,CASRPDGSGELFF
TRBJ1-2,-,-,TRBV25-1,TGTGCCAGCAGTGAATTAAGCGGGAGTTATGGCTACACCTTC,CASSELSGSYGYTF
TRBJ1-4,-,-,TRBV12-5,TGTGCTAGTGGTTTGGACGGAACTAATGAAAAACTGTTTTTT,CASGLDGTNEKLFF
TRBJ1-1,-,-,TRBV3-1/TRBV3-2,TGTGCCAGCAGCCAAGGGGCCTCACGGACTGAAGCTTTCTTT,CASSQGASRTEAFF
TRBJ1-4,TRBD1,-,TRBV5-1,TGCGCCAGCAGCTTCGGGACAGGTAGTGAAAAACTGTTTTTT,CASSFGTGSEKLFF
TRBJ2-7,TRBD1,-,TRBV30,TGTGCCTGGAGTGTACCAGGGGGTGGCTACGAGCAGTACTTC,CAWSVPGGGYEQYF
TRBJ2-7,-,-,TRBV5-1,TGCGCCAGCAGCTTGGTTCAGGGAGGCTCCTACGAGCAGTACTTC,CASSLVQGGSYEQYF
TRBJ1-2,TRBD1,-,TRBV3-1/TRBV3-2,TGTGCCACAAACCCCGGGACAGGCCATGGCTACACCTTC,CATNPGTGHGYTF
TRBJ2-5,TRBD1,-,TRBV3-1/TRBV3-2,TGTGCCAGCAGCCAGGCCGGGACAGCCCAAGAGACCCAGTACTTC,CASSQAGTAQETQYF
TRBJ1-1,-,-,TRBV2,TGTGCCAGCAGTGTGCTTGCCCAGAGGCACACTGAAGCTTTCTTT,CASSVLAQRHTEAFF
TRBJ2-7,-,-,TRBV9,TGTGCCAGCAGCGTAAGTAGTTCCTACGAGCAGTACTTC,CASSVSSSYEQYF
TRBJ1-3,TRBD1,-,TRBV7-8,TGTGCCAGCAGCTTGACAGGGGATGGAAACACCATATATTTT,CASSLTGDGNTIYF
TRBJ2-7,-,-,TRBV28,TGTGCCAGCAGTTTATTTTCGTACGAGCAGTACTTC,CASSLFSYEQYF
TRBJ1-1,-,-,TRBV19,TGTGCCAGTAGTCCCCAGGACAAGGGGTCCGACACTGAAGCTTTCTTT,CASSPQDKGSDTEAFF
TRBJ2-1,TRBD2,once,TRBV5-1,TGCGCCAGCAGCAACGGACTAGCGGTGGGGTCTCGAAATGAGCAGTTCTTC,CASSNGLAVGSRNEQFF
TRBJ1-1,-,-,TRBV19,TGTGCCACTAGGGTCGTTCGGGGGGCCACTGAAGCTTTCTTT,CATRVVRGATEAFF
TRBJ2-7,TRBD1,-,TRBV10-3,TGTGCCATCAGAGGACAGGGCTCGGGGGAGCAGTACTTC,CAIRGQGSGEQYF
TRBJ2-1,TRBD2,-,TRBV9,TGTGCCAGCAGCGTTACTAGCGGAAGCTCCTACAATGAGCAGTTCTTC,CASSVTSGSSYNEQFF
TRBJ1-2,-,-,TRBV11-2,TGTGCCAGCAGCCCTTCCGGGTCCTATGGCTACACCTTC,CASSPSGSYGYTF
TRBJ1-6,TRBD1,few,TRBV27,TGTGCCAGCAGTTATTTGGGACAGGGGAGAACACCCCTCCACTTT,CASSYLGQGRTPLHF
TRBJ1-2,TRBD1,-,TRBV27,TGTGCCAGCCGCCCGGGACAGGGGGCTGGTGGCTACACCTTC,CASRPGQGAGGYTF
TRBJ1-1,-,-,TRBV30,TGTGCCTGGGAGGGAGGGAACACTGAAGCTTTCTTT,CAWEGGNTEAFF
TRBJ1-3,TRBD1,once,TRBV11-2,TGTGCCAGCAGCTTATCAGGGGGGAGTGGAAACACCATATATTTT,CASSLSGGSGNTIYF
TRBJ1-5,-,-,TRBV5-6,TGTGCCAGCAGCTTCGGAGGGCGTAACAATCAGCCCCAGCATTTT,CASSFGGRNNQPQHF
TRBJ1-3,TRBD1,-,TRBV7-9,TGTGCCAGCAGCGTGGGACAGGGGGTTTACACCATATATTTT,CASSVGQGVYTIYF
TRBJ1-6,TRBD1,-,TRBV28,TGTGCCAGCAGCGAAGGGACAGGGGATTCACCCCTCCACTTT,CASSEGTGDSPLHF
TRBJ2-1,TRBD2,-,TRBV7-3,TGTGCCAGCAGCTTAGGTAGCGGGGGGGCATACAATGAGCAGTTCTTC,CASSLGSGGAYNEQFF
TRBJ2-7,-,-,TRBV28,TGTGCCAGCAGTTGGAACCAGGGGCGACAGAGCTCCTACGAGCAGTACTTC,CASSWNQGRQSSYEQYF
TRBJ1-1,-,-,TRBV5-5,TGTGCCAGCAGCTTGGCCGAGGTAGAAGCTTTCTTT,CASSLAEVEAFF
TRBJ2-7,-,few,TRBV30,TGTGCCTGGAGTGTAAGGCACAGCTCCTACGAGCAGTACTTC,CAWSVRHSSYEQYF
TRBJ2-2,-,-,TRBV10-3,TGTGCCATCGCGGAACCGAACACCGGGGAGCTGTTTTTT,CAIAEPNTGELFF
TRBJ1-1,TRBD1,-,TRBV5-1,TGCGCCAGCAGCTTGGATCCAATATTGACAGGGCTGAACACTGAAGCTTTCTTT,CASSLDPILTGLNTEAFF
TRBJ2-7,TRBD1,-,TRBV11-2,TGTGCCAGCAGCACCCATCCGGGACAGGGGACCTACGAGCAGTACTTC,CASSTHPGQGTYEQYF
TRBJ1-2,TRBD1,-,TRBV6-5,TGTGCCAGCAGACTCGGGACAGGGAATGGCTACACCTTC,CASRLGTGNGYTF
TRBJ2-1,-,-,TRBV7-2,TGTGCCAGCAGCTTAGGACTAGTTGGGAATGAGCAGTTCTTC,CASSLGLVGNEQFF
TRBJ2-1,-,-,TRBV6-5,TGTGCCAGCAGGCCCTCAGAGGGAACCAATGAGCAGTTCTTC,CASRPSEGTNEQFF
TRBJ2-7,TRBD1,-,TRBV12-3/TRBV12-4,TGTGCCAGCAGTCGACAGGGGTCGGACGAGCAGTACTTC,CASSRQGSDEQYF
TRBJ2-7,TRBD1,once,TRBV9,TGTGCCAGCAGCGTAGGGCAGGGGGTGGAAGAGCAGTACTTC,CASSVGQGVEEQYF
TRBJ2-7,TRBD2,-,TRBV18,TGTGCCAGCTCGTACACGCCGGGACTAGAGTACTTC,CASSYTPGLEYF
TRBJ2-2,TRBD1,few,TRBV7-6,TGTGCCAGCAGACCGGACAGGGCCAACACCGGGGAGCTGTTTTTT,CASRPDRANTGELFF
TRBJ2-7,TRBD1,-,TRBV18,TGTGCCAGCTCACCAGCAACAGGGGTCAACTACGAGCAGTACTTC,CASSPATGVNYEQYF
TRBJ2-7,TRBD1,-,TRBV19,TGTGCCAGTAGTATGGTTGGACAGGGAAGCGAGCAGTACTTC,CASSMVGQGSEQYF
TRBJ1-1,-,-,TRBV19,TGTGCCAGTAGTATAGTTGGGGGGGGCACTGAAGCTTTCTTT,CASSIVGGGTEAFF
TRBJ2-5,TRBD1,-,TRBV2,TGTGCCAGCAGTGCGGACAGGGGAGGGGAGACCCAGTACTTC,CASSADRGGETQYF
TRBJ1-6,-,-,TRBV5-4,TGTGCCAGCAGCCGGGTTACCGGGATTTTTAATTCACCCCTCCACTTT,CASSRVTGIFNSPLHF
TRBJ1-6,TRBD1,-,TRBV7-2,TGTGCCAGCAACAAATGGGGACAGGCTTATTCACCCCTCCACTTT,CASNKWGQAYSPLHF
TRBJ1-4,TRBD1,-,TRBV5-8,TGTGCCAGCAGCTTGGTTAGGGGGCAGGAAAAACTGTTTTTT,CASSLVRGQEKLFF